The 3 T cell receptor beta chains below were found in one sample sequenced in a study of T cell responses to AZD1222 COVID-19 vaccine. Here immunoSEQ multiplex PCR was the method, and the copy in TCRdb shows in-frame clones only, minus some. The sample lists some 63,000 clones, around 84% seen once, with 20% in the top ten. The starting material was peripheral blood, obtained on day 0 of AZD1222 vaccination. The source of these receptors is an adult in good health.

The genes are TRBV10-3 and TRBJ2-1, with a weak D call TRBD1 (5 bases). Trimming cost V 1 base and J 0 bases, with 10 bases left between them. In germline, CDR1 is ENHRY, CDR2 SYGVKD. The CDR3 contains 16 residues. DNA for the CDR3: TGTGCCATCAGTGAGTATCAGGGAACCTCCTACAATGAGCAGTTCTTC. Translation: CAISEYQGTSYNEQFF.

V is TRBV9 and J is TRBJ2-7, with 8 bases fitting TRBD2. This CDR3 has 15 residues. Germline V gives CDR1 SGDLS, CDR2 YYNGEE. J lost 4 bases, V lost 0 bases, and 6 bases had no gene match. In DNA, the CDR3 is TGTGCCAGCAGCGTAGGCGGGGGGAGGAAATACGAGCAGTACTTC. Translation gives CASSVGGGRKYEQYF.

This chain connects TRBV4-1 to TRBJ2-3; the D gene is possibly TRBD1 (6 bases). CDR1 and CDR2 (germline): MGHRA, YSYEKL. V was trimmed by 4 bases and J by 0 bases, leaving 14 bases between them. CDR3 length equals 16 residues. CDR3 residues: CASSLKSGASTDTQYF. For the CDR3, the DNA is TGCGCCAGCAGCCTTAAATCAGGGGCTAGCACAGATACGCAGTATTTT.